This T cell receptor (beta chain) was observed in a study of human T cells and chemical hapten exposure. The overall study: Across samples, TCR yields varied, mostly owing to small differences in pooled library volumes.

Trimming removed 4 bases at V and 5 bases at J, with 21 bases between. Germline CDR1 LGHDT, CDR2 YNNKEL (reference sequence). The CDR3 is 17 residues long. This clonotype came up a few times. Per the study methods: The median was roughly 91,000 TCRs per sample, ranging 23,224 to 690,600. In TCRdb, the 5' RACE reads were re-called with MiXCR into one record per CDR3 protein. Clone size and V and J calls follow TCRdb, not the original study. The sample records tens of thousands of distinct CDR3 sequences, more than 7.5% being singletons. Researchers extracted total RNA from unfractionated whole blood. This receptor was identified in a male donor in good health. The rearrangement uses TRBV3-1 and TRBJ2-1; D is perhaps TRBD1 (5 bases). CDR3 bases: TGTGCCAGCAGCCTGGTGGGCTTTAAGGGGAAGAACAATGAGCAGTTCTTC. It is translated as CASSLVGFKGKNNEQFF.